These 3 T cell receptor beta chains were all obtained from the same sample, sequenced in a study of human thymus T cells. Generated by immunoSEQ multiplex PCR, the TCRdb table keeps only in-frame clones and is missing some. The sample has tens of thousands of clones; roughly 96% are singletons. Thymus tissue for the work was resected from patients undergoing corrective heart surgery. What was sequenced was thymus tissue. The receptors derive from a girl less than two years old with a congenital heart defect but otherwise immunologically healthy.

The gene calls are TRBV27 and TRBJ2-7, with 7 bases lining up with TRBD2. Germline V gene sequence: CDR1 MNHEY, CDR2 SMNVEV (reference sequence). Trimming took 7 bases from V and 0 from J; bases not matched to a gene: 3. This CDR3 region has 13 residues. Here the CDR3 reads CASMRGSSYEQYF. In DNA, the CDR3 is TGTGCCAGCATGCGGGGGAGCTCCTACGAGCAGTACTTC.

This chain's CDR3 is CASSIGASGLGDYEQYF. The CDR3 DNA reads as TGTGCCAGTAGTATAGGGGCTAGCGGACTAGGGGACTACGAGCAGTACTTC. The rearrangement links TRBV19 to TRBJ2-7, with 7 bases fitting TRBD2. Germline V gene lookup returns CDR1 LNHDA and CDR2 SQIVND (reference sequence). J was trimmed by 3 bases and V by 1 base; bases with no gene match: 12. The CDR3 has 17 residues.

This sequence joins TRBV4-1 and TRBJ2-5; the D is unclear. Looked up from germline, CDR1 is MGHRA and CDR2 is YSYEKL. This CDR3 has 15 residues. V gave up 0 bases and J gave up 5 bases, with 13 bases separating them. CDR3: CASSQDSGNRETQYF. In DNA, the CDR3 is TGCGCCAGCAGCCAAGATTCGGGTAATCGGGAGACCCAGTACTTC.